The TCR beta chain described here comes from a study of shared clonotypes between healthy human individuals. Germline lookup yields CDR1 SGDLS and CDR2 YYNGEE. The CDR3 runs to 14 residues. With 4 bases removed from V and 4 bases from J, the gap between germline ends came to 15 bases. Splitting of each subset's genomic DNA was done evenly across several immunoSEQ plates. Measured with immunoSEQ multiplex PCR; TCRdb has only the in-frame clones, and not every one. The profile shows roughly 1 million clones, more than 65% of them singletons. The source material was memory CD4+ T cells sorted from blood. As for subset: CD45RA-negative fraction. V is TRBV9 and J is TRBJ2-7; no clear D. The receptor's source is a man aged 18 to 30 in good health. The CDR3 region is CASSPATSNYEQYF. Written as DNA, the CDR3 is TGTGCCAGCAGCCCTGCGACGAGTAATTACGAGCAGTACTTC.